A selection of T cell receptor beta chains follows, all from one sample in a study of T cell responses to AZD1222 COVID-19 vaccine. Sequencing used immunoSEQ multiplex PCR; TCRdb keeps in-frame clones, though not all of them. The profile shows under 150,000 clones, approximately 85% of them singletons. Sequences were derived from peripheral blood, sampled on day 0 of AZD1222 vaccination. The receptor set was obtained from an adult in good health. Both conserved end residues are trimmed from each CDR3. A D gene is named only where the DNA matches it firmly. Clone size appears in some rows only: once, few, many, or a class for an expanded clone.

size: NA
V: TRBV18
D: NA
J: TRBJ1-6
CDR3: ASSGVNSPLH

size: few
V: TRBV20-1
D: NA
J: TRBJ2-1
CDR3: SGVTHNEQF

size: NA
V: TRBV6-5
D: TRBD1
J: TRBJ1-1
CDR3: ASTPTGYALEAF

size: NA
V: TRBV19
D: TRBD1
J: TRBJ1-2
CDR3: ASKDRGVNYGYT

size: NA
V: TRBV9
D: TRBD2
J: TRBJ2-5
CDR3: ASSVGLAGVVTQY

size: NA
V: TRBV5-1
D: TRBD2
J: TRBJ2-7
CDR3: ASRRTSALNVYEQY

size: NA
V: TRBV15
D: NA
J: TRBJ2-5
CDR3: ATSSPLWEIQETQY

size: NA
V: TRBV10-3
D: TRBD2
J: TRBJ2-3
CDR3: AISEPRASGGRGADTQY

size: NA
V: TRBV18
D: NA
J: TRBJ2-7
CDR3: ASSPSSYEQY

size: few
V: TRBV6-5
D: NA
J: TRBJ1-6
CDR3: ASSLGRAYNSPLH

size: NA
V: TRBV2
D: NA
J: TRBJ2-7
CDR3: ATRGGGFHEQY

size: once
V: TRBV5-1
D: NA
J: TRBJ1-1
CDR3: ASSPGGGQAEAF

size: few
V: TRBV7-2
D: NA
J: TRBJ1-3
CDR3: ASSSREDGISGNTIY

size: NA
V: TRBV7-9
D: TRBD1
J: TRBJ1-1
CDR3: ASSSGTGGWTEAF

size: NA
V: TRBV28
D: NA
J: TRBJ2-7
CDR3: ASSLPVSSSYEQY

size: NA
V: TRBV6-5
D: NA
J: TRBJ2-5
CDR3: ASSYGWEEQETQY

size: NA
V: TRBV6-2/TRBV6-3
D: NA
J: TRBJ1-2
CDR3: ASSYSSYGYT

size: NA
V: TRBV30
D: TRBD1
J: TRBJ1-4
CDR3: AWGGQGEKLF

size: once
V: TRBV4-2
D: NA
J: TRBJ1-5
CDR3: ASSQETGLNQPQH